This TCR beta chain was captured in a study of cytomegalovirus exposure and HLA in healthy donors (dated by TCRdb to about 2017). Broadly, across the study: In an earlier analysis of 587 of the donors, around 300 Gb of sequence data and 100 million or so unique TCR beta sequences from 150 million to 200 million T cells were reported. Donor age, sex, ethnicity and CMV serostatus were compiled together with the repertoire data. A handful of DR-DQ haplotypes were handled as single units for association and clustering because linkage in the cohort was strong. The study profiled the T cell repertoires of 550 to 700 subjects by immunosequencing and related them to cytomegalovirus serostatus. To decide whether each TCR beta V gene segment behaved as functional or pseudogenic, an earlier analysis of some 600 of the donors relied on high-throughput TCR beta sequencing. Along with the approximately 650-subject first cohort, a separate validation cohort of 120 different subjects was used. Across approximately 420 genotyped donors of the cohort, an average of approximately 240,000 unique TCR beta nucleotide sequences per donor were sequenced, and 15% to 20% of those sequences were non-productive. Genome-wide SNP genotypes for about 60% of the roughly 670 donors were used in a later genetic analysis, which treated that subset as a discovery cohort. To predict cytomegalovirus infection status, the study brought together high-throughput TCR immunosequencing, statistical association of individual TCRs with disease status, and machine learning. All discovery cohort repertoires had been generated on a single sequencing platform. The number of typed donors differed by locus: about 629-630 for A, B, C, DRB1 and DQB1; 500 to 550 for DQA1; about 600 for DPA1; and around 490 for DPB1. HLA typing included class I and class II loci at four-digit resolution. Of the approximately 400 genotyped donors, over 80% were placed in the genetic ancestry cluster associated with self-reported Caucasian donors. A later analysis re-examined previously published TCR beta repertoires from over 500 donors and added high-resolution HLA genotyping to investigate patterns of TCR occurrence. Rather than drawing on any new phenotypic data, the later analysis identified candidate immune exposures from TCR beta sequences and the way those sequences occurred across donors. The aim of the study was to test whether cataloging public T cell receptors could identify signatures of past pathogen exposure. An early release covering roughly 580 HLA-typed donors comprised 300 to 350 gigabases of sequencing data and about 90 million unique TCR sequences.

For CDR1 and CDR2, the germline V gene lists SGDLS and YYNGEE. The V end gives up 1 base and the J end 7 bases, leaving 13 bases in the junction not matched to a gene. The CDR3 starts with the cysteine, ends with the phenylalanine, and has 18 residues. Solely the CDR3 DNA is kept, with 54 bases framed from the first base. The cohort was made up of approximately 700 healthy bone marrow donors. Cohort members were all nominally healthy when sampled, although unrecorded immune exposures were likely present. The donor tested CMV seronegative, placing the donor among the roughly 340 seronegative members of the cohort. A peripheral blood sample was collected from each donor, and TCR beta sequencing was performed on peripheral blood mononuclear cells. The Qiagen DNeasy Blood Extraction Kit was used to extract genomic DNA from the blood cell samples. Study-wide conclusions, independent of this receptor: Because counts were too low, seventeen rarely observed V segments, including chromosome 9 orphons, were left out of the earlier analysis of several hundred of the donors. A cluster of highly shared sequence variants was judged likely to represent a technical artifact of the sequencing pipeline. A further reported finding was that TCR beta sequences accurately predicted the HLA-A and HLA-B alleles for most subjects in the first cohort. In a later analysis, HLA-associated TCR beta chains were found to be more clonally expanded and to have lower generation probabilities than equally common non-associated chains. Correlated functional status among segregating V segments might reflect linkage disequilibrium, but an unknown experimental factor could not be ruled out. The study gave a list of about 170 TCR beta chains associated with cytomegalovirus. Only TCR beta chains were sequenced in this cohort, and the absence of alpha or paired-chain data limited detectable features. At a false discovery rate of 0.05, a later analysis linked 16,000 or so TCR beta sequences to specific HLA alleles. In a later analysis, most CMV-associated TCR beta chains were found to appear HLA-restricted, with HLA associations seemingly driven largely by CMV exposure. Immune exposure information for the cohort was limited to CMV serostatus. According to a later analysis, parvovirus B19, influenza, CMV and Epstein-Barr virus appeared linked to several top co-occurrence clusters. In an earlier analysis of 587 of the donors, most TCR beta V segments appeared in productive rearrangements about 87% or about 30% of the time, broadly matching IMGT annotations. Cytomegalovirus status was reported to be diagnosed by the classifier with high specificity and sensitivity in both the original and validation cohorts. When HLA alleles, especially DR and DQ, strongly co-occurred, TCR associations were difficult to assign to individual alleles. In a later analysis, the rate of TCR association differed among HLA loci, with DRB1 alleles having the most associated TCRs and HLA-C alleles having the fewest. In vitro tests confirmed that three of the cytomegalovirus-associated TCR beta chains recognize cytomegalovirus antigens. While some public TCRs were present in many individuals, most TCR sequences turned up only very rarely across donors. The 87-base-pair reads could not distinguish some IMGT-functional V segments, including TRBV6-2 and TRBV6-3, so those segments were excluded. According to the authors, the approach could potentially be generalized to other disease states and immunological phenotypes. A later genetic analysis reported fewer N-insertions in productive TCRs among donors in an Asian-associated ancestry cluster than the roughly 700-donor mean. Presence/absence analyses assumed roughly uniform sequencing depth across donors, an assumption that may not hold. A later genetic analysis associated a missense DCLRE1C variant with V-gene and J-gene trimming of TCR beta chains, and an independent cohort replicated the association. HLA typing was unavailable for some donors at each locus, so association tests used only the typed subset.

Of note for this clone: It lacks a known antigen. Per-base qualities were not stored, and no clone one base away is much larger.

Libraries were built with the immunoSEQ multiplex PCR assay. The multiplex PCR relied on a mix of 60 forward primers for TCR Vbeta segments and 13 reverse primers for TCR Jbeta segments. Amplification of the CDR3 region of rearranged TCR beta genes was performed with a multiplex PCR assay on genomic DNA. The Illumina HiSeq System was used to sequence the amplified TCR beta libraries as 87-base-pair reads. The published analysis was carried out like this. A later analysis counted around 72 million unique TCR beta chains across the 600 to 850 repertoires, and roughly 10 million of these chains were shared by at least two donors. Raw reads were error-corrected and collapsed into unique sequences by a nearest-neighbor algorithm in which closely related sequences were merged to remove PCR and sequencing errors. CDR3 sequences were aligned to IMGT reference sequences to assign V, D and J gene segments. For a sequence to be retained, a match of at least six nucleotides was required to both a V gene segment and a J gene segment. Rearrangements were called productive when the CDR3 lacked stop codons and stayed in frame with V and J; all others were non-productive. CDR3 was defined by IMGT convention, running from the second conserved V-encoded cysteine to the conserved J-encoded phenylalanine. The earlier analysis of roughly 590 of the donors excluded sequences that lacked an unambiguous match to a single V gene segment. An earlier analysis of 500 to 700 of the donors classified V segments as functional when productive rearrangements were above 56.7% and as segregating when the standard deviation between donors was above 5%. To diagnose cytomegalovirus status from the catalog of TCR beta chain sequences, a statistical classification framework was built. In a later analysis, V and J genes were assigned by comparing TCR nucleotide sequences against IMGT/GENE-DB human TR gene sequences. The TCRdist pipeline was used in a later analysis to assign CDR3 sequences and most-parsimonious VDJ recombination scenarios. In a later analysis, every TCR beta chain was defined by the combination of its CDR3 amino acid sequence and its V-gene family, and reads without a unique V-gene family were dropped. A later analysis removed over 500 highly shared, low-generation-probability nucleotide sequences to deal with suspected cross-contamination and a sequencing artifact. For each public chain, a later analysis derived a clonal expansion index from normalized ranks of inferred template counts within each repertoire. Generation probabilities in a later analysis came from a VDJ recombination model fitted to out-of-frame rearrangements, and those results were checked against IGoR. In a later analysis, hypergeometric tests were used to score TCR-TCR, TCR-HLA and TCR-CMV co-occurrence, with a repertoire-size bias correction applied to TCR pairs. A later analysis estimated false discovery rates by permuting HLA or CMV assignments 20 times. A later analysis grouped co-occurring TCRs with DBSCAN, adding TCRdist sequence similarity when clustering within HLA-allele-positive subsets. Repertoires with fewer than 30,000 or more than 120,000 public chains, plus five repertoires with anomalous nucleotide sharing, were excluded from co-occurrence clustering. This is the immuneACCESS table as TCRdb keeps it, with only in-frame sequences that have V and J called. A part of the clones is gone; compared with another copy, unresolved V genes explain less than half, and the rest is unexplained. V and J calls plus clone size are reproduced from that table; the DNA served to infer D and trimming. In this sample the table shows approximately 190,000 clones, 82% of which occur a single time. In total, the top ten clones hold roughly 0.098% of the sample.

The clonotype comes from a boy aged 2 to 10 in good health and CMV-seronegative. Sequencing was carried out using PBMCs. The chain links TRBV9 with TRBJ2-2; TRBD2 aligns with 10 central bases. The DNA sequence is given as TGTGCCAGCAGCGTAAACCTCCGGAGCGGGGGGGCAAACGGGGAGCTGTTTTTT. Its protein reads: CASSVNLRSGGANGELFF.